These T cell receptor beta chains were read from a single sample in a study of PD-L1 blockade in urothelial cancer. TCRdb's table, derived via immunoSEQ multiplex PCR, lists solely in-frame clones and lacks some. The table records some 120,000 clones, more than 70% of them present only once. This sample comprised PBMCs, obtained around atezolizumab (anti-PD-L1) treatment. These TCRs come from a man in his fifties with urothelial cancer. Both conserved end residues are part of each CDR3. D genes are given only for firm matches. Clone size is given for some rows only: seen once, a few or many times, or a class if the clone is expanded.

v_gene	j_gene	d_gene	abundance	CDR3nt	CDR3aa
TRBV4-1	TRBJ1-1	.	.	TGCGCCAGCAGCCCGGACCAGGGAGGGACTGAAGCTTTCTTT	CASSPDQGGTEAFF
TRBV28	TRBJ2-5	.	.	TGTGCCAGTCACTCCCCGGGACTCCGGGAGACCCAGTACTTC	CASHSPGLRETQYF
TRBV5-4	TRBJ1-4	.	.	TGTGCCAGCAGCCCCGGGACATATGATGAAAAACTGTTTTTT	CASSPGTYDEKLFF
TRBV6-1	TRBJ2-7	TRBD2	.	TGTGCCAGCAGGAGCGGCCAGCGGGAAGGCGACGAGCAGTACTTC	CASRSGQREGDEQYF
TRBV11-3	TRBJ2-1	TRBD2	.	TGTGCCAGCAGCTTAGAGACTAGCGGGAGAGGTAATGAGCAGTTCTTC	CASSLETSGRGNEQFF
TRBV10-3	TRBJ1-1	TRBD1	.	TGTGCCATCAGCACCGGACAGGGGAACACTGAAGCTTTCTTT	CAISTGQGNTEAFF
TRBV19	TRBJ2-5	.	few	TGTGCCAGTAGTCACCTGGGGGGGCTGGAGACCCAGTACTTC	CASSHLGGLETQYF
TRBV7-3	TRBJ2-5	TRBD1	once	TGTGCCAGCAGCTCAGACCGGGGGACAGGGAGGCAAGGGACCCAGTACTTC	CASSSDRGTGRQGTQYF
TRBV21-1	TRBJ2-1	.	.	TGTGCCAGCAGCATCCTAGCGGGAGGAGCCCCCAGTGAGCAGTTCTTC	CASSILAGGAPSEQFF
TRBV5-8	TRBJ1-5	.	.	TGTGCCAGCAGCTCGCCAGTTAGCAATCAGCCCCAGCATTTT	CASSSPVSNQPQHF
TRBV9	TRBJ2-1	.	.	TGTGCCAGCAGCGTAGGATTGGAGACTAGCTACAATGAGCAGTTCTTC	CASSVGLETSYNEQFF
TRBV30	TRBJ2-2	TRBD1	few	TGTGCCTGGGGTGAAGGGACAGGGAAGTTAGTCGGGGAGCTGTTTTTT	CAWGEGTGKLVGELFF
TRBV6-5	TRBJ1-6	.	few	TGTGCCAGCAGCCTCGCCAGGGGTAATTCACCCCTCCACTTT	CASSLARGNSPLHF
TRBV27	TRBJ2-7	TRBD1	few	TGTGCCAGCAGCCGAGGACAGGGGTGGTCAAGCGAGCAGTACTTC	CASSRGQGWSSEQYF
TRBV7-3	TRBJ2-1	TRBD2	once	TGTGCCAGCAGCCACCATGGACTAGACCATGAGCAGTTCTTC	CASSHHGLDHEQFF
TRBV6-5	TRBJ1-2	.	once	TGTGCCAGCAGTTCCAAGACTCCGCCATATGGCTACACCTTC	CASSSKTPPYGYTF
TRBV6-6	TRBJ2-7	TRBD1	.	TGTGCCAGCAGCAAGACAGGGGATACCTACGAGCAGTACTTC	CASSKTGDTYEQYF
TRBV28	TRBJ1-2	.	.	TGTGCCAGCAGTTTAACGAGGGCCTCGGGTCACTATGGCTACACCTTC	CASSLTRASGHYGYTF
TRBV6-5	TRBJ2-5	TRBD2	once	TGTGCCAGCAGCACGACTAGCGGGAGTTCGGAGACCCAGTACTTC	CASSTTSGSSETQYF
TRBV2	TRBJ2-5	.	.	TGTGCCAGCAGTGAGACAGGACTAGACAACTTC	CASSETGLDNF
TRBV5-1	TRBJ2-5	TRBD1	once	TGCGCCAGCAGCCGGACAGGGGAAGAGACCCAGTACTTC	CASSRTGEETQYF
TRBV7-3	TRBJ1-1	.	.	TGTGCCAGCAGCATACAACCGAACACTGAAGCTTTCTTT	CASSIQPNTEAFF
TRBV18	TRBJ2-7	.	.	TGTGCCAGCTCACCTTGGGGCGACGAGCAGTACTTC	CASSPWGDEQYF
TRBV5-4	TRBJ2-5	TRBD1	.	TGTGCCAGCAGCTTGGGAGGGGGCGGAAAGACCCAGTACTTC	CASSLGGGGKTQYF
TRBV7-2	TRBJ2-4	TRBD1	.	TGTGCCAGCAGCTGGGACAGGGGGCAGGCCAAAAACATTCAGTACTTC	CASSWDRGQAKNIQYF
TRBV4-1	TRBJ2-7	TRBD2	.	TGCGCCAGCAGCCGGGCTAGCGGGATCTCCTACGAGCAGTACTTC	CASSRASGISYEQYF
TRBV5-8	TRBJ1-2	.	.	TGTGCCAGCAGCCGTGTATTGGCGGGATTCTATGGCTACACCTTC	CASSRVLAGFYGYTF
TRBV5-5	TRBJ1-5	TRBD1	.	TGTGCCAGCGGGCTACAGGGGGCTAGCAATCAGCCCCAGCATTTT	CASGLQGASNQPQHF
TRBV28	TRBJ2-4	.	.	TGTTCGAGTGGGCTAGCCAAAAACATTCAGTACTTC	CSSGLAKNIQYF
TRBV2	TRBJ1-1	.	.	TGTGCCAGCACCCAAGGGGTGAACACTGAAGCTTTCTTT	CASTQGVNTEAFF
TRBV19	TRBJ2-6	TRBD2	.	TGTGCCAGTAAGAGCGGGAGACGCTCTGGGGCCAACGTCCTGACTTTC	CASKSGRRSGANVLTF
TRBV29-1	TRBJ2-4	TRBD1	.	TGCAGCGTAGGGGACAGCCCAGCCAAAAACATTCAGTACTTC	CSVGDSPAKNIQYF
TRBV19	TRBJ2-7	TRBD2	once	TGTGCCACCCAAAGACCGGGGGGATCCTACGAGCAGTACTTC	CATQRPGGSYEQYF
TRBV6-1	TRBJ1-1	.	.	TGTGCCAGCAGTGAAACGGGACAGAACACTGAAGCTTTCTTT	CASSETGQNTEAFF
TRBV15	TRBJ1-6	.	once	TGTGCCACCAGCAGTGGGATAGGGGGTTATAATTCACCCCTCCACTTT	CATSSGIGGYNSPLHF
TRBV5-6	TRBJ1-2	.	.	TGTGCCAGCAGCTTCGGGAAGAGATATGGCTACACCTTC	CASSFGKRYGYTF
TRBV6-1	TRBJ1-5	TRBD1	few	TGTGCCAGCAGTGGGACAGGTTATCAGCCCCAGCATTTT	CASSGTGYQPQHF
TRBV7-8	TRBJ2-1	.	.	TGTGCCAGCAGCTTAAACCGGGAACCCTACAATGAGCAGTTCTTC	CASSLNREPYNEQFF
TRBV11-2	TRBJ2-2	TRBD1	.	TGTGCCAGCAGCTCGACCGGGACAGCCACCGGGGAGCTGTTTTTT	CASSSTGTATGELFF
TRBV7-9	TRBJ2-1	.	.	TGTGCCAGCAGCCCAAGACTAGGACCCTCCTACAATGAGCAGTTCTTC	CASSPRLGPSYNEQFF
TRBV7-8	TRBJ2-7	TRBD2	.	TGTGCCAGCAGCTTATTTTTTCGAGAGACTAGCGACTACGAGCAGTACTTC	CASSLFFRETSDYEQYF
TRBV30	TRBJ2-3	TRBD2	.	TGTGCCTGGAGGAAAGCGGGAGCAGATACGCAGTATTTT	CAWRKAGADTQYF
TRBV11-3	TRBJ2-1	TRBD2	.	TGTGCCAGCAGCTTAGGTACATTTAGCGGCGGGAGTGGTAATGAGCAGTTCTTC	CASSLGTFSGGSGNEQFF
TRBV28	TRBJ2-7	TRBD2	.	TGTGCCAGCAGTTTACCCGGGGTAGCGGGATTGGGAGAGCAGTACTTC	CASSLPGVAGLGEQYF
TRBV2	TRBJ1-4	TRBD1	.	TGTGCCAGCAGTGAAGTCCCGGGACAGGGGGTGTTTTTT	CASSEVPGQGVFF
TRBV30	TRBJ2-2	TRBD2	.	TGTGCCTGGAGCCTGACTAGCGGGAGAGGGGAGCTGTTTTTT	CAWSLTSGRGELFF
TRBV7-2	TRBJ2-1	.	.	TGTGCCAGCAGCTTTCGGCATTTGCGGCAGGGGTTGAACAATGAGCAGTTCTTC	CASSFRHLRQGLNNEQFF
TRBV28	TRBJ2-5	TRBD2	.	TGTGCCAGCAGTTTGAGTAGCGGGATGGGCAGTTTCGGGACCCAGTACTTC	CASSLSSGMGSFGTQYF
TRBV6-6	TRBJ2-3	.	.	TGTGCCAGCAGACCCACAGGGTTTAGCACAGATACGCAGTATTTT	CASRPTGFSTDTQYF
TRBV9	TRBJ2-1	.	.	TGTGCCAGCAGCGTACCTGGGTCAGGGCTCAATGAGCAGTTCTTC	CASSVPGSGLNEQFF
TRBV5-1	TRBJ1-6	.	.	TGCGCCAGCAGTTTACGGAGCTCCTATAATTCACCCCTCCACTTT	CASSLRSSYNSPLHF
TRBV4-1	TRBJ2-4	TRBD2	.	TGCGCCAGCAGCCAAGATCCGGGAGGCCGCGAAGCCCTGGCCAAAAACATTCAGTACTTC	CASSQDPGGREALAKNIQYF
TRBV19	TRBJ2-7	TRBD2	.	TGTGCCAGTAGCCCACCAGCGGGAGGTGTCCGAGAGCAGTACTTC	CASSPPAGGVREQYF
TRBV9	TRBJ2-3	TRBD2	.	TGTGCCAGCAGCACGCGGACTAGCGGGAGTATAGATACGCAGTATTTT	CASSTRTSGSIDTQYF